The clone carrying this TCR beta chain was recorded a few times. The antigen is unknown. One entry per CDR3 protein results from TCRdb running MiXCR on the RACE reads. The data show 50,000 to 70,000 distinct CDR3 sequences, with 9.5% to 15% seen just once and 2% to 2.5% held by the top ten. Time point reported: patch test 3, about 24 weeks after DPC sensitization. Specified treatment: therapeutic diphenylcyclopropenone sensitization with weekly scalp DPC. The sample originates from a study of human T cells and chemical hapten exposure. As for the study in general: Patch tests put 0.01% DPC on the upper back, and the results were checked at 6 days. Patients having alopecia areata, totalis or universalis were mostly female. Study observations and caveats: Expanded TCRs made up significantly more big CDR3 similarity clusters than controls did. PT1 expanded TCR counts and patch test score were linked, and their correlation was positive.

Sequencing used whole blood, obtained in connection with sensitization to the hapten diphenylcyclopropenone (DPC). This clonotype originated in a man aged 30-40 years with alopecia areata. Some clones in this sample may be carry-over from other donors' samples.

CDR3: CAIGGQESDNEQFF. DNA of the CDR3: TGTGCCATCGGGGGACAGGAGTCAGACAATGAGCAGTTCTTC. This chain links TRBV10-3 with TRBJ2-1, with 8 bases fitting TRBD1. V lost 8 bases, J lost 5 bases, and 8 bases stayed unmatched. The CDR3 has 14 residues. The germline V gene encodes CDR1 ENHRY and CDR2 SYGVKD.